This TCR beta chain is drawn from a study of radiation and T cells in renal cell carcinoma. Time point here: blood 4 weeks post-SBRT, at nephrectomy. The treatment here: 15 Gy SBRT to primary tumor, nephrectomy 4 weeks later. Some clones are missing from TCRdb's copy, which holds only in-frame ones; the method was immunoSEQ multiplex PCR. The sample lists about 43,000 clones; roughly 85% were seen once. Looked up from germline, CDR1 is MNHEY and CDR2 is SMNVEV (reference sequence). The CDR3 runs to 17 residues. Losses at the gene ends were 3 bases for V and 2 bases for J; bases not matched to a gene: 6.

The source is a woman aged 70-85 years with renal cell carcinoma. Source: blood, taken from a patient whose treatment included radiotherapy and nephrectomy. V gene TRBV27 combines with J gene TRBJ2-2; the match to TRBD2 covers 10 bases. Here the CDR3 reads CASSFSSGGANTGELFF. CDR3 sequence (DNA): TGTGCCAGCAGTTTCTCTAGCGGGGGAGCTAACACCGGGGAGCTGTTTTTT.